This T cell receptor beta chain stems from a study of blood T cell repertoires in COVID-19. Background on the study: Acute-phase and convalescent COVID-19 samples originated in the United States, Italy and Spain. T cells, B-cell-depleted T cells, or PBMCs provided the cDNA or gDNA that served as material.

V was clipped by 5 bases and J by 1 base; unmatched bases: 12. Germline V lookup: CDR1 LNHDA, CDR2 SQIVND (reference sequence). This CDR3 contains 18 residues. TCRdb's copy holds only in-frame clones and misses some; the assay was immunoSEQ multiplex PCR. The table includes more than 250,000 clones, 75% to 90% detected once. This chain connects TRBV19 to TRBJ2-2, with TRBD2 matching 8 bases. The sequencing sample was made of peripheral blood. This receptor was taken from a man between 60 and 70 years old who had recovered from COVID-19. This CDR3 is CASSFLPPGLGNTGELFF. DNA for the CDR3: TGTGCCAGTAGTTTTCTCCCACCGGGACTAGGGAACACCGGGGAGCTGTTTTTT.